These T cell receptor beta chains were read from a single sample in a study of T cells in Graves' hyperthyroidism and ophthalmopathy. TCRdb ran MiXCR on the multiplex PCR reads and lists one entry per CDR3 protein. The data contain about 300,000 distinct CDR3 sequences, 10% to 15% of them singletons. Sequenced input: blood. The receptors derive from a woman aged 25 to 45 with Graves' hyperthyroidism that later progressed to Graves' ophthalmopathy. Each CDR3 is given with its conserved first and last residue. The order of the fields is clone size, J gene, D gene, V gene, CDR3 protein, CDR3 DNA. The D gene is left open where the match is weak. For some rows the clone size is stated as once, few or many, or as a class when expanded; others skip it.

many | TRBJ2-7 | - | TRBV18 | CASSPFLGFGAYEQYF | TGTGCCAGCTCACCATTCCTAGGGTTTGGGGCCTACGAGCAGTACTTC
many | TRBJ2-7 | TRBD1 | TRBV18 | CASSPKPGQVYGEQYF | TGTGCCAGCTCACCTAAACCGGGACAGGTGTATGGGGAGCAGTACTTC
many | TRBJ2-3 | TRBD2 | TRBV6-2/TRBV6-3 | CASRAGARTDTQYF | TGTGCCAGTAGAGCGGGAGCCCGCACAGATACGCAGTATTTT
- | TRBJ1-6 | - | TRBV20-1 | CSAREVRQGNNSPLHF | TGCAGTGCTAGAGAGGTTCGGCAGGGGAATAATTCACCCCTCCACTTT
many | TRBJ2-2 | - | TRBV10-3 | CAIRGDSANTGELFF | TGTGCCATCAGGGGAGACAGCGCGAACACCGGGGAGCTGTTTTTT
many | TRBJ2-5 | TRBD1 | TRBV2 | CASSSGTGPLIETQYF | TGTGCCAGCAGTTCCGGGACAGGGCCACTAATAGAGACCCAGTACTTC
many | TRBJ2-7 | - | TRBV7-2 | CASSWKTYEQYF | TGTGCCAGCAGCTGGAAGACTTACGAGCAGTACTTC
many | TRBJ2-1 | TRBD2 | TRBV7-9 | CASSAISFSGRAPNEQFF | TGTGCCAGCAGCGCTATCAGCTTTAGCGGGAGGGCCCCCAATGAGCAGTTCTTC
few | TRBJ2-1 | TRBD2 | TRBV9 | CASSISSTLAGGPGTYNEQFF | TGTGCCAGCAGCATCTCCTCAACACTAGCGGGAGGGCCCGGAACCTACAATGAGCAGTTCTTC
- | TRBJ2-7 | - | TRBV7-9 | CASSLASHPEQYF | TGTGCCAGCAGCTTGGCTTCCCACCCCGAGCAGTACTTC
- | TRBJ2-7 | TRBD1 | TRBV7-2 | CASRGTGTPSYEQYF | TGTGCCAGCAGGGGGACAGGCACTCCCTCCTACGAGCAGTACTTC
many | TRBJ1-5 | - | TRBV19 | CASSSPRAFPQPQHF | TGTGCCAGTAGTTCCCCGCGGGCGTTTCCCCAGCCCCAGCATTTT